This passage covers 29 T cell receptor beta chains from one sample sequenced in a study of control samples from healthy donors and cancer patients. Using immunoSEQ multiplex PCR, the repertoire was profiled, and TCRdb retains in-frame clones only, with some absent. The sample records hundreds of thousands of clones, 80% to 95% being singletons. What was sequenced was PBMCs. Source of these receptors: a man aged 40-50 years with head and neck cancer.

The V call is TRBV29-1, the J call TRBJ2-1; D is unclear. The CDR3 has 13 amino acids. V was trimmed by 5 bases and J by 10 bases, leaving 18 bases between them. The germline CDR1 and CDR2 sequences are SQVTM and ANQGSEA. The CDR3, as DNA: TGCAGCGTTCCCAACCCATTTGACTTCGAGCAGTTCTTC. Its protein product is CSVPNPFDFEQFF.

The chain employs TRBV6-2 or TRBV6-3 and TRBJ1-1; a weak D match, TRBD1 (6 bases). Trimming removed 7 bases from V and 3 bases from J, with 15 bases in between. Germline V CDR1 and CDR2: MNHEY, SVGEGT. CDR3 length equals 14 residues. This CDR3 is CASTPRGHDTEAFF. The CDR3 region has the DNA TGTGCCAGCACCCCACGGGGACATGACACTGAAGCTTTCTTT.

Notes on this clone: In the same sample, other DNA sequences code for this CDR3. The chain combines TRBV30 with TRBJ1-4, with no clear D. In germline, CDR1 is GTSNPN, CDR2 SVGIG (reference sequence). The CDR3 runs to 11 residues. The V and J ends lost 3 bases and 5 bases respectively, with 4 bases between them. CDR3 region: CAWRENEKLFF. CDR3 DNA: TGTGCCTGGAGGGAAAATGAAAAACTGTTTTTT.

The chain employs TRBV7-9 and TRBJ2-1; no clear D gene. Germline CDR1 SEHNR, CDR2 FQNEAQ (reference sequence). Trimming took off 3 bases at V and 8 bases at J, with 5 bases between the two ends. The CDR3 extends over 11 amino acids. CDR3 sequence reads: CASSFQYEQFF. The DNA for the CDR3 is TGTGCCAGCAGCTTTCAATATGAGCAGTTCTTC.

This clone was detected once. This sequence joins TRBV4-1 and TRBJ2-2; no definite D call. This CDR3 has 16 amino acids. Germline assignment: CDR1 MGHRA and CDR2 YSYEKL. V was cut by 0 bases and J by 1 base, with 9 bases left in between. CDR3: CASSQESLENTGELFF. CDR3 nucleotide sequence: TGCGCCAGCAGCCAAGAAAGTCTAGAGAACACCGGGGAGCTGTTTTTT.

The CDR3 spells CASSSTPPQVAYEQYF. In DNA, the CDR3 is TGTGCCAGCAGCTCAACCCCACCACAGGTTGCGTACGAGCAGTACTTC. The chain employs TRBV7-9 and TRBJ2-7, with TRBD1 as a possible D gene (5 bases). The CDR3 contains 16 residues. Germline V gene data show CDR1 as SEHNR and CDR2 as FQNEAQ (reference sequence). V dropped 4 bases and J dropped 4 bases, with 20 bases sitting between them.

This clone has just a few counts. This chain uses TRBV7-8 with TRBJ1-1; TRBD1 aligns across 8 bases. The length of the CDR3 is 13 residues. Germline CDR1 is SGHVS and CDR2 is FQNEAQ. With V trimmed by 5 bases and J by 5 bases, 4 bases remained unmatched. CDR3 in DNA: TGTGCCAGCAGCCTGACAGGGGCTACTGAAGCTTTCTTT. Protein: CASSLTGATEAFF.

The CDR3 is CASSYSENEKLFF. CDR3 in DNA: TGTGCCAGCAGTTACTCTGAGAATGAAAAACTGTTTTTT. The gene calls are TRBV6-2 or TRBV6-3 and TRBJ1-4; D remains ambiguous. The CDR3 has 13 amino acids. In germline, CDR1 is MNHEY, CDR2 SVGEGT. Trimming removed 0 bases at V and 5 bases at J, with 4 bases between.

This clone was detected only once. The chain couples TRBV11-2 to TRBJ2-7; D gene ambiguous. This CDR3 contains 15 residues. The germline V gene encodes CDR1 SGHAT and CDR2 FQNNGV. The V and J ends lost 5 bases and 2 bases respectively, with 16 bases between them. This CDR3 is CASSPDPGFAYEQYF. The DNA of the CDR3 is TGTGCCAGCAGCCCCGACCCCGGTTTCGCCTACGAGCAGTACTTC.

The rearrangement links TRBV5-4 to TRBJ2-7; D may match TRBD1 or TRBD2 (6 bases each). The ends were cut back, 1 base at V and 4 bases at J, with 12 bases in the middle. CDR1 is SGHNT and CDR2 is YYREEE in the germline V gene (reference sequence). CDR3 length equals 14 residues. CDR3 in DNA: TGTGCCAGCAGCTTGAGGGGGGCCGCTTACGAGCAGTACTTC. Residues: CASSLRGAAYEQYF.

This chain uses TRBV10-1 with TRBJ2-7, with a weak D call TRBD2 (6 bases). The CDR3 consists of 16 residues. The V and J ends lost 3 bases and 4 bases respectively, with 19 bases between them. The germline V gene encodes CDR1 WNHNN and CDR2 SYGVQD (reference sequence). CDR3 region: CASSEFPGLDGYEQYF. CDR3 coding DNA: TGCGCCAGCAGTGAATTCCCGGGACTCGATGGGTACGAGCAGTACTTC.

The chain employs TRBV5-1 and TRBJ1-1; D perhaps matches TRBD1 (5 bases). The germline V gene has CDR1 SGHRS and CDR2 YFSETQ. The V end was cut by 2 bases, the J end by 4 bases, with 12 bases between. The CDR3 is 14 amino acids. CDR3 sequence (DNA): TGCGCCAGCAGCTTCGAACGGGGCGGCACTGAAGCTTTCTTT. Translation: CASSFERGGTEAFF.

CDR3 region: CASSGLAGANEQYF. CDR3 sequence (DNA): TGTGCCAGCAGCGGACTAGCGGGAGCCAACGAGCAGTACTTC. J is TRBJ2-7 and V is TRBV6-5, with 13 bases identical to TRBD2. The V gene end was trimmed by 6 bases and the J gene end by 5 bases; junction bases not matched to a gene: 4. The CDR3 totals 14 residues. Germline V CDR1 and CDR2: MNHEY, SVGAGI.

V and J are TRBV2 and TRBJ2-1; 7 nucleotides agree with TRBD1. The J segment lost 4 bases and the V segment lost 6 bases, leaving 9 bases of the junction unmatched. This CDR3 contains 15 residues. In germline, CDR1 is SNHLY, CDR2 FYNNEI. CDR3 region: CASRIRQGSYNEQFF. DNA for the CDR3: TGTGCCAGCAGGATCCGACAGGGCTCATACAATGAGCAGTTCTTC.

The chain couples TRBV5-1 to TRBJ1-2, with no clear D. The germline V gene has CDR1 SGHRS and CDR2 YFSETQ. This CDR3 is built from 15 residues. V lost 0 bases and J 5 bases, leaving 14 bases between the germline ends. CDR3 residues: CASSLGMEETYGYTF. The DNA of the CDR3 is TGCGCCAGCAGCTTGGGGATGGAGGAGACGTATGGCTACACCTTC.

The CDR3 region has the DNA TGTGCCAGCAGCATCAGACAGGGTTACTATGGCTACACCTTC. This codes for CASSIRQGYYGYTF. This rearrangement joins TRBV11-2 to TRBJ1-2, with TRBD1 identical over 7 bases. This CDR3 spans 14 amino acids. Trimming cost V 5 bases and J 3 bases; bases outside gene matches: 6. Germline CDR1 is SGHAT and CDR2 is FQNNGV.

The chain carries TRBV27 and TRBJ2-7; TRBD2 agrees at 12 bases. Losses at the gene ends were 8 bases for V and 9 bases for J; bases not matched to a gene: 11. Germline V gene lookup returns CDR1 MNHEY and CDR2 SMNVEV (reference sequence). CDR3 length: 14 amino acids. The CDR3 loop is CASSASGRGAAQYF. In DNA, the CDR3 is TGTGCCAGCTCCGCTAGCGGGAGGGGAGCCGCGCAGTACTTC.

CDR3 sequence (DNA): TGTGCCAGTAGTATGCTCTTAGGCTCCTACAATGAGCAGTTCTTC. It translates to CASSMLLGSYNEQFF. The chain has TRBV19 and TRBJ2-1; no reliable D call. The CDR3 totals 15 residues. The germline V and J ends were trimmed by 3 bases and 0 bases, with 9 bases remaining between them. Germline values: CDR1 LNHDA, CDR2 SQIVND (reference sequence).

The genes are TRBV3-1 (or the pseudogene TRBV3-2) and TRBJ1-5; TRBD1 matches at 7 bases. This CDR3 spans 14 amino acids. With V trimmed by 1 base and J by 5 bases, 2 bases remained unmatched. Looked up from germline, CDR1 is LGHDT and CDR2 is YNNKEL (reference sequence). The CDR3 DNA follows: TGTGCCAGCAGCCAAGGAGGGGGCTATCAGCCCCAGCATTTT. It is translated as CASSQGGGYQPQHF.

V usage is TRBV5-1 and J usage is TRBJ2-7; D remains ambiguous. The V end was cut by 0 bases, the J end by 0 bases, with 10 bases between. Germline V gene data show CDR1 as SGHRS and CDR2 as YFSETQ. There are 15 residues in the CDR3. The CDR3 spells CASSLGTDLSYEQYF. The CDR3, as DNA: TGCGCCAGCAGCTTGGGGACCGACCTCTCCTACGAGCAGTACTTC.

The rearrangement links TRBV29-1 to TRBJ2-1, with D possibly matching TRBD2 (5 bases). Germline CDR1 reads SQVTM; CDR2 reads ANQGSEA. The CDR3 covers 12 residues. V dropped 6 bases and J dropped 9 bases, with 15 bases sitting between them. CDR3 nucleotides: TGCAGCGTCCCCGTGAGCGGCAGTGAGCAGTTCTTC. Encoded protein: CSVPVSGSEQFF.

The V gene is TRBV6-2 or TRBV6-3, the J gene TRBJ2-5; tentative D call: TRBD2 (7 bases). This CDR3 has 17 amino acids. Trimming shortened V by 6 bases and J by 10 bases, and 30 bases separated the two germline ends. From germline, CDR1 is MNHEY and CDR2 SVGEGT. The CDR3 nucleotides read TGTGCCAGCAGCACCGGGACTACGCTCCCAGGGGTTGAGGTCCAGTACTTC. Translated: CASSTGTTLPGVEVQYF.

The genes are TRBV2 and TRBJ2-1; maybe TRBD1 (5 bases). Per germline, CDR1 SNHLY and CDR2 FYNNEI. The length of the CDR3 is 11 residues. The V and J ends lost 4 bases and 8 bases respectively, with 6 bases between them. CDR3 protein: CASSGGDEQFF. The CDR3 nucleotides are TGTGCCAGCAGTGGGGGCGATGAGCAGTTCTTC.

J is TRBJ1-1 and V is TRBV18; D not certain. Germline lookup yields CDR1 KGHSH and CDR2 LQKENI. V was shortened by 3 bases and J by 5 bases, with 13 bases between the two germline ends. This CDR3 is built from 14 residues. DNA of the CDR3: TGTGCCAGCTCACCTCTGGCGGGTACTACTGAAGCTTTCTTT. Protein: CASSPLAGTTEAFF.

V and J are TRBV30 and TRBJ2-7; perhaps D is TRBD1 or TRBD2 (5 bases each). CDR3 length: 15 residues. The V gene lost 8 bases and the J gene lost 5 bases, with 25 bases spanning the gap. The germline gives CDR1 GTSNPN, CDR2 SVGIG (reference sequence). The CDR3 DNA sequence: TGTGCCCTCAGAGTGGGGGTTTTCGGTTCGGACGAGCAGTACTTC. Amino acid sequence: CALRVGVFGSDEQYF.

The J gene is TRBJ1-1, the V gene TRBV5-8; no definite D call. Germline V CDR1 and CDR2: SGHTS, YDEGEE. The V and J ends lost 0 bases and 7 bases respectively, with 10 bases between them. The CDR3 is made up of 13 amino acids. CDR3 DNA: TGTGCCAGCAGCTTGGGGCCATGGGGTGAAGCTTTCTTT. Translating it yields CASSLGPWGEAFF.

This chain links TRBV7-9 with TRBJ1-5; D remains unclear. Germline CDR1 SEHNR, CDR2 FQNEAQ (reference sequence). Trimming took off 1 base at V and 5 bases at J, with 3 bases between the two ends. This CDR3 has 12 residues. The CDR3 DNA reads as TGTGCCAGCAGCTTAGACGATCAGCCCCAGCATTTT. Residues: CASSLDDQPQHF. The whole variable domain, remainder taken from reference TRBV7-9 and TRBJ1-5, is DTGVSQNPRHKITKRGQNVTFRCDPISEHNRLYWYRQTLGQGPEFLTYFQNEAQLEKSRLLSDRFSAERPKGSFSTLEIQRTEQGDSAMYLCASSLDDQPQHFGDGTRLSIL.

This chain joins TRBV7-9 and TRBJ2-1; 13 nucleotides match TRBD2. The CDR3 contains 15 residues. J was trimmed by 7 bases and V by 3 bases; bases with no gene match: 3. Germline V lookup: CDR1 SEHNR, CDR2 FQNEAQ (reference sequence). CDR3 region: CASSFGLAGDNEQFF. In DNA, the CDR3 is TGTGCCAGCAGCTTCGGACTAGCGGGAGATAATGAGCAGTTCTTC.

In its sample, this clone was seen once. The CDR3 bases are TGTGCCAGCAGCGTAGAAACGGGAGCCGATGAGCAGTTCTTC. Its protein product is CASSVETGADEQFF. This chain connects TRBV9 to TRBJ2-1; tentatively, D is TRBD2 (6 bases). Germline CDR1 is SGDLS and CDR2 is YYNGEE. V lost 0 bases, J lost 8 bases, and 12 bases lay in between. This CDR3 has 14 residues.